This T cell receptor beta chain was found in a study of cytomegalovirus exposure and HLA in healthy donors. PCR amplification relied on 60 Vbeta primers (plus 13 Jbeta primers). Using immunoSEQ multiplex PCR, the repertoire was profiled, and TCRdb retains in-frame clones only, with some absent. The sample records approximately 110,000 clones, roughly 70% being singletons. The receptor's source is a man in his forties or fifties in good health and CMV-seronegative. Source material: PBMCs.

This chain's CDR3 is CASSRTGRKNEQYF. The CDR3 DNA reads TGTGCCAGCAGCCGAACAGGGAGAAAGAACGAGCAGTACTTC. This sequence joins TRBV11-1 and TRBJ2-7, with D perhaps TRBD1 (6 bases). V dropped 5 bases and J dropped 5 bases, with 16 bases sitting between them. This CDR3 comprises 14 residues. CDR1 is SGHAT and CDR2 is FQDESV in the germline V gene (reference sequence).